This TCR beta chain appears in the sequencing data of a study of shared clonotypes between healthy human individuals. Study results and caveats: Several donors held about 5% of naive CD4 clonotypes in common. Estimated clonotype richness was generally higher in naive than memory subsets.

On this clone itself: Its specificity is not known.

Donors, without exception, were Caucasian adults residing in Nashville, Tennessee. For each subset, genomic DNA was distributed in equal portions over several immunoSEQ plates. The repertoire was sequenced with immunoSEQ multiplex PCR; TCRdb's copy has only in-frame clones and lacks some. The sample contains 2 million to 2.5 million clones, more than 90% of which appear only once. This receptor was taken from a man between 18 and 29 years old in good health. Sequenced sample: naive CD4+ T cells sorted from blood. As to subset: CD45RA+ positively selected.

CDR3 protein: CSVRQGAPEQYF. The CDR3 DNA sequence: TGCAGCGTACGTCAGGGGGCGCCCGAGCAGTACTTC. This sequence joins TRBV29-1 and TRBJ2-7; 8 positions agree with TRBD1. Germline V gene data show CDR1 as SQVTM and CDR2 as ANQGSEA. The CDR3 consists of 12 residues. V lost 6 bases, J lost 6 bases, and 7 bases stayed unmatched.